There are many counts of the clone carrying this T cell receptor (beta chain). The sample is drawn from a study of human T cells and chemical hapten exposure. About the research overall: A 2 cm by 2 cm inner upper arm patch received 2% DPC for sensitization. During the roughly 24-week study period, patients had diphenylcyclopropenone applied to the scalp every week.

TCRdb fed the RACE reads into MiXCR, producing one record per CDR3 protein. The sample consists of about 92,000 distinct CDR3 sequences, around 10% of them appearing once. Indicated time point: pre-sensitization, week 0. Regarding treatment: therapeutic diphenylcyclopropenone sensitization with weekly scalp DPC. Patients had alopecia, were aged 18 to 70, and were not pregnant. Trimming pared 8 bases from V and 0 bases from J, leaving 17 bases between. The CDR3 length is 15 residues. In germline, CDR1 is SGDLS, CDR2 YYNGEE. The sequence was obtained from a woman aged 40 to 49 with alopecia areata. Some clones in this sample may be carry-over from other donors' samples. This specimen consisted of whole blood, obtained in connection with sensitization to the hapten diphenylcyclopropenone (DPC). V is TRBV9 and J is TRBJ1-2; weak D call: TRBD1 (5 bases). CDR3 loop: CASTVTGYPNYGYTF. The CDR3, as DNA: TGTGCCAGTACGGTCACAGGTTACCCTAACTATGGCTACACCTTC.